This record looks at one TCR beta chain sequence and its context. Its specificity is unknown. The length of the CDR3 is 15 residues. The J segment lost 3 bases and the V segment lost 9 bases, leaving 9 bases of the junction unmatched. Germline CDR1 MGHDK, CDR2 SYGVNS. The diagnostic basis comprised clinical symptoms, serum thyroxine and TRAb, thyroid ultrasound and orbital computed tomography. The data belong to a study of T cells in Graves' hyperthyroidism and ophthalmopathy. The overall study: Before any treatment, at initial diagnosis, peripheral blood was collected.

General study results and limits: Blood also carried most thyroid clonotypes expanded above 0.001.

The investigators amplified TCR beta CDR3 regions from RNA transcripts. The TCR CDR3 was amplified in a first-round RT-PCR using the HTBI primer set. TCRdb re-called the multiplex PCR reads through MiXCR, storing one row per CDR3 protein. The sample includes some 800,000 distinct CDR3 sequences, 38% of them seen just once. The J gene is TRBJ2-7, the V gene TRBV25-1, with 12 bases matching TRBD2. The specimen was blood. The TCR originated in a man aged 18 to 35 with Graves' hyperthyroidism. The CDR3 protein is CARGLLAGGNYEQYF. In DNA, the CDR3 is TGTGCCAGAGGTCTACTAGCGGGAGGAAACTACGAGCAGTACTTC.